This TCR beta chain was obtained from a study of shared clonotypes between healthy human individuals. This CDR3 region has 17 residues. V lost 3 bases to trimming and J lost 4 bases; unmatched junction nucleotides: 4. Germline CDR1 SGHRS, CDR2 YFSETQ. This clone was found a few times. Produced via immunoSEQ multiplex PCR; TCRdb's table is partial and in-frame only. The sample has hundreds of thousands of clones, around 78% seen once. The TCR sequence derives from a woman under 40 in good health. Material: memory CD4+ T cells sorted from blood. Described subset: CD45RA-negative fraction. The chain couples TRBV5-1 to TRBJ2-6; 13 bases agree with TRBD2. The CDR3 DNA is TGCGCCAGCAGCTGGACTAGCGGGAGCCCCGGGGCCAACGTCCTGACTTTC. Residues: CASSWTSGSPGANVLTF.